This TCR beta chain is drawn from a study of cytomegalovirus exposure and HLA in healthy donors. It was with 60 Vbeta and 13 Jbeta primers that the PCR ran. Libraries were prepared by immunoSEQ multiplex PCR; TCRdb keeps only in-frame clonotypes and omits some of them. The sample lists about 60,000 clones; over 75% were seen once. Trimming removed 1 base from V and 0 bases from J; junction bases left unmatched: 4. The length of the CDR3 is 16 residues. In germline, CDR1 is SGHVS, CDR2 FNYEAQ. Sequenced sample: PBMCs. The TCR comes from a man between 18 and 29 years old in good health and CMV-seronegative. The V call is TRBV7-6, the J call TRBJ2-3; 7 nucleotides match TRBD2. CDR3 DNA: TGTGCCAGCAGCTTAGAAGCGGGGAGCAGCACAGATACGCAGTATTTT. As protein: CASSLEAGSSTDTQYF.